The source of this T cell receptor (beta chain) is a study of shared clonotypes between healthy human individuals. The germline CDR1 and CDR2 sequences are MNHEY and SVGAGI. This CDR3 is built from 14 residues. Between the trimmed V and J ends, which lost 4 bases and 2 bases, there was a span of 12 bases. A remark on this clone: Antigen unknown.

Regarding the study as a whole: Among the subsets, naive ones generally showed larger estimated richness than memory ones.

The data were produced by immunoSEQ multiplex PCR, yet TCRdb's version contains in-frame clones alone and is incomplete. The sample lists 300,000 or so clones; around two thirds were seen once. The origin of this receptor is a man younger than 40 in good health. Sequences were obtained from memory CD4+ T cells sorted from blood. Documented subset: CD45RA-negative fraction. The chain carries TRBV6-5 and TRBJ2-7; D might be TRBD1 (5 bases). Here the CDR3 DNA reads TGTGCCAGCAGTTCCGGAGACAGTACCTACGAGCAGTACTTC. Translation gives CASSSGDSTYEQYF.